This T cell receptor beta chain originates from a study of T cells in Graves' hyperthyroidism and ophthalmopathy. Amplified TCR beta CDR3 regions came from RNA transcripts. When the TCR CDR3 underwent first-round RT-PCR, the HTBI primer set was used. MiXCR, applied by TCRdb to the multiplex PCR reads, yields one record per CDR3 protein. The sample records 300,000 to 450,000 distinct CDR3 sequences, around 25% being singletons. This clonotype has only a few counts. This CDR3 is built from 17 residues. V lost 4 bases, J lost 1 base, and 8 bases stayed unmatched. The germline gives CDR1 SEHNR, CDR2 FQNEAQ (reference sequence).

The receptor was isolated from a middle-aged man with Graves' hyperthyroidism. The chain combines TRBV7-9 with TRBJ1-3; 9 bases agree with TRBD1. Sequencing was done on a sample of blood. The CDR3 DNA sequence: TGTGCCAGCAGCTCGTCCCCCGGGACAGGGTCTGGAAACACCATATATTTT. Encoded protein: CASSSSPGTGSGNTIYF.